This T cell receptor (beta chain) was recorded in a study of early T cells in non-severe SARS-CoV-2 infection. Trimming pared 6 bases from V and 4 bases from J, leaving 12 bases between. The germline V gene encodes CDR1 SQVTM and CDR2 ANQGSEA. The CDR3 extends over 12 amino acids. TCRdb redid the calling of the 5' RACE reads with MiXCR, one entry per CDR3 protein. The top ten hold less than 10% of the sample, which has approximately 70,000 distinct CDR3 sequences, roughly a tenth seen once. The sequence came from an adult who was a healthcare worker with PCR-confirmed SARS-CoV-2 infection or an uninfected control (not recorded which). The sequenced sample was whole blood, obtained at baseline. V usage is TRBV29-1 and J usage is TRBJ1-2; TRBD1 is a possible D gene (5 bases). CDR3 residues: CSVEGSSYGYTF. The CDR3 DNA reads TGCAGCGTGGAGGGGAGTTCCTATGGCTACACCTTC.